These 2 T cell receptor beta chains were sequenced from one sample in a study of blood T cell repertoires in COVID-19 (dated by TCRdb to 2020 to 2021). The library was obtained by the immunoSEQ multiplex PCR assay. TCRdb's version of the immuneACCESS table is confined to in-frame rearrangements and falls short of the full clone set. An unresolved V gene accounts for under half of the shortfall where checked; the remainder is of unknown origin. Across this sample there are some 400,000 clones, with around 87% seen only once. Together, the top ten hold roughly 3.1% of the sample. Sequenced: peripheral blood. These receptors originate from a human donor in a cohort sampled during active COVID-19.

This chain links TRBV23-1 with TRBJ2-3, with 7 bases lining up with TRBD2. TRBV23-1 is reported as an ORF; its role is uncertain. With V trimmed by 4 bases and J by 4 bases, 14 bases remained unmatched. This CDR3 is 17 amino acids long. CDR3 protein: CASSRAREWRLADTQYF. In DNA form, the CDR3 reads TGCGCCAGCAGTCGGGCGCGGGAGTGGAGGTTAGCAGATACGCAGTATTTT.

The rearrangement joins TRBV2 to TRBJ1-1; perhaps TRBD1 as D (5 bases). Germline V lookup: CDR1 SNHLY, CDR2 FYNNEI. Trimming left V 7 bases short and J 1 base short, with 10 bases between. This CDR3 comprises 13 residues. The CDR3 here is CASINRGNTEAFF. The CDR3 DNA reads as TGTGCCAGCATTAATAGGGGGAACACTGAAGCTTTCTTT.